This entry describes one T cell receptor (beta chain). The CDR3 runs 15 residues. Trimming took off 1 base at V and 0 bases at J, with 6 bases between the two ends. Germline CDR1 and CDR2: LNHDA and SQIVND (reference sequence). The data were obtained in a study of OX40 agonist ivuxolimab in advanced cancers. Looking at the study overall: All patients had ivuxolimab intravenously every 2 weeks at 0.01 to 10 mg/kg.

Repertoires were generated with immunoSEQ multiplex PCR, while TCRdb's copy carries only in-frame clones and drops some. The table includes around 30,000 clones, more than 85% detected once. The chain combines TRBV19 with TRBJ1-4; no reliable D call. The clonotype comes from an adult with an advanced solid tumor such as melanoma, head and neck, liver or kidney cancer. This sample comprised CD4+ or CD8+ T cells sorted from blood, obtained in a trial of the OX40 agonist ivuxolimab. The CDR3 protein is CASSIVRTTNEKLFF. The DNA of the CDR3 is TGTGCCAGTAGTATAGTTAGAACAACTAATGAAAAACTGTTTTTT.